Below, 30 T cell receptor beta chains from the same sample are listed, as sequenced in a study of CD8 T cells in Susac syndrome. With random hexamers, 0.5 to 1 ug RNA was reverse transcribed. One entry per CDR3 protein results from TCRdb running MiXCR on the immunoSEQ multiplex PCR reads. The sample consists of 400,000 or so distinct CDR3 sequences, approximately 89% of them appearing once. The material sequenced was CD8+ T cells from PBMCs. These TCRs come from a human donor with multiple sclerosis.

This clonotype was observed a handful of times. This sequence joins TRBV11-2 and TRBJ2-7; 7 nucleotides align to TRBD2. This CDR3 region has 14 residues. Germline CDR1 reads SGHAT; CDR2 reads FQNNGV. The ends lost 1 base at V and 3 bases at J; junction bases unmatched: 3. CDR3 loop: CASSLGGSFYEQYF. CDR3 DNA sequence: TGTGCCAGCAGCTTAGGCGGGAGTTTCTACGAGCAGTACTTC.

This clonotype was observed a few times. The chain combines TRBV6-5 with TRBJ1-1, with D possibly TRBD1 on 5 matching bases. Germline V gives CDR1 MNHEY, CDR2 SVGAGI. Between the trimmed V and J ends, which lost 2 bases and 1 base, there was a span of 14 bases. This CDR3 comprises 16 residues. The CDR3 bases are TGTGCCAGCAGTTACGGCTCCGGGACCTCGAACACTGAAGCTTTCTTT. Protein product: CASSYGSGTSNTEAFF.

The CDR3 loop is CASSQGRGRIYEAFF. The CDR3, as DNA: TGCGCCAGCAGCCAAGGCAGGGGGCGTATCTATGAAGCTTTCTTT. The chain carries TRBV4-1 and TRBJ1-1; 8 nucleotides align to TRBD1. The CDR3 consists of 15 residues. CDR1 is MGHRA, CDR2 YSYEKL, per germline. The V gene end was trimmed by 1 base and the J gene end by 7 bases; junction bases not matched to a gene: 8.

The gene calls are TRBV5-1 and TRBJ2-5; D gene ambiguous. The CDR3 has 13 residues. Germline V gene data show CDR1 as SGHRS and CDR2 as YFSETQ. V gave up 0 bases and J gave up 4 bases, with 7 bases separating them. The DNA for the CDR3 is TGCGCCAGCAGCTTGGACAGATTAGAGACCCAGTACTTC. Translation: CASSLDRLETQYF.

The chain joins TRBV4-1 to TRBJ2-1; D gene uncertain. V was trimmed by 1 base and J by 6 bases, leaving 13 bases between them. Germline V gene data show CDR1 as MGHRA and CDR2 as YSYEKL. This CDR3 is 15 amino acids long. The CDR3 coding sequence is TGCGCCAGCAGCCAAGGGGCGACGAGTGCCAATGAGCAGTTCTTC. Translation: CASSQGATSANEQFF.

This clonotype was detected only once. The V and J genes are TRBV12-3 or TRBV12-4 and TRBJ2-2; TRBD2 might be the D (6 bases). The CDR3 covers 14 residues. V lost 5 bases to trimming and J lost 7 bases, with 14 bases between them. The CDR3 region has the DNA TGTGCCAGCAGTCGGGACTCCCGACTCGGGGAGCTGTTTTTT. This encodes CASSRDSRLGELFF.

V and J are TRBV5-1 and TRBJ2-2, with 8 bases aligning to TRBD2. V lost 2 bases to trimming and J lost 5 bases; unmatched junction nucleotides: 2. Germline CDR1 reads SGHRS; CDR2 reads YFSETQ. The CDR3 has 14 residues. For the CDR3, the DNA is TGCGCCAGCAGCTTAGCTAGCGGGACCGGGGAGCTGTTTTTT. It is translated as CASSLASGTGELFF.

The genes are TRBV20-1 and TRBJ2-3; weak D call: TRBD2 (5 bases). The CDR3 totals 16 residues. Germline-derived CDR1 and CDR2 are DFQATT and SNEGSKA (reference sequence). The V gene lost 2 bases and the J gene lost 4 bases, with 19 bases spanning the gap. CDR3 amino acids: CSARPKDASRADTQYF. The CDR3 region has the DNA TGCAGTGCTAGACCAAAGGACGCCTCGCGGGCAGATACGCAGTATTTT.

The rearrangement joins TRBV6-6 to TRBJ1-2, with 9 bases aligning to TRBD1. Looked up from germline, CDR1 is MNHNY and CDR2 is SVGAGI (reference sequence). Trimming took 0 bases from V and 7 from J; bases not matched to a gene: 6. This CDR3 is built from 15 residues. DNA of the CDR3: TGTGCCAGCAGTTACTCGGGGACAGGGACCACTGGCTACACCTTC. It yields the protein CASSYSGTGTTGYTF.

The V call is TRBV7-9, the J call TRBJ2-1; 7 bases are a match to TRBD2. Per the germline V gene, CDR1 is SEHNR and CDR2 is FQNEAQ (reference sequence). J gave up 12 bases and V 3 bases, and 5 bases lay outside the gene matches. The CDR3 sequence is 12 residues long. The CDR3 DNA follows: TGTGCCAGCAGCTTTTTGTCGGGAGGGCAGTTCTTC. The encoded protein is CASSFLSGGQFF.

This chain links TRBV30 with TRBJ2-3; D call uncertain. Trimming removed 1 base from V and 2 bases from J, with 7 bases in between. The CDR3 spans 13 residues. Looked up from germline, CDR1 is GTSNPN and CDR2 is SVGIG (reference sequence). CDR3 DNA: TGTGCCTGGAGTGCCACATACACAGATACGCAGTATTTT. It specifies CAWSATYTDTQYF.

This rearrangement joins TRBV13 to TRBJ1-2; a possible D gene is TRBD1 (5 bases). Germline lookup yields CDR1 PRHDT and CDR2 FYEKMQ (reference sequence). There are 11 residues in the CDR3. Between the trimmed V and J ends, which lost 8 bases and 6 bases, there was a span of 10 bases. The CDR3 region has the DNA TGTGCCAGCTCCGGGGGGGATGGCTACACCTTC. The encoded protein is CASSGGDGYTF.

The chain links TRBV15 to TRBJ2-2; TRBD2 matches 12 bases. There are 17 residues in the CDR3. J was trimmed by 5 bases and V by 0 bases; bases with no gene match: 4. CDR1 LNHNV and CDR2 YYDKDF come from the germline V gene (reference sequence). DNA of the CDR3: TGTGCCACCAGCAGAGATTTGACTAGCGGGAGAACCGGGGAGCTGTTTTTT. Protein product: CATSRDLTSGRTGELFF.

The chain couples TRBV29-1 to TRBJ2-7; 8 nucleotides line up with TRBD1. The junction had 12 bases not matched to a gene; V was cut back by 3 bases and J by 2 bases. Germline-derived CDR1 and CDR2 are SQVTM and ANQGSEA. This CDR3 contains 16 residues. The CDR3 protein is CSVELGLSQGAYEQYF. The CDR3 bases are TGCAGCGTTGAGTTAGGCTTATCACAGGGGGCCTACGAGCAGTACTTC.

V usage is TRBV11-2 and J usage is TRBJ2-7, with TRBD2 identical over 13 bases. CDR1 and CDR2 (germline): SGHAT, FQNNGV. CDR3 length equals 15 residues. J gave up 3 bases and V 6 bases, and 5 bases lay outside the gene matches. CDR3 loop: CASRPGLAGDYEQYF. The CDR3 DNA reads as TGTGCCAGCAGACCAGGACTAGCGGGAGACTACGAGCAGTACTTC.

The chain couples TRBV25-1 to TRBJ1-4, with TRBD1 as a possible D gene (5 bases). The germline CDR1 and CDR2 sequences are MGHDK and SYGVNS. The CDR3 runs to 15 residues. Between the trimmed V and J ends, which lost 1 base and 7 bases, there was a span of 13 bases. CDR3 nucleotides: TGTGCCAGCAGTGAATTAACCGGGACCTTTGAAAAACTGTTTTTT. Protein product: CASSELTGTFEKLFF.

The genes are TRBV25-1 and TRBJ2-3, with a possible D match to TRBD1 (6 bases). The germline V gene encodes CDR1 MGHDK and CDR2 SYGVNS. The CDR3 is made up of 16 amino acids. V lost 0 bases and J lost 1, with 11 bases in between. The CDR3 is CASSEYGAGGTDTQYF. DNA for the CDR3: TGTGCCAGCAGTGAATATGGGGCAGGGGGCACAGATACGCAGTATTTT.

The chain joins TRBV29-1 to TRBJ2-5; D is perhaps TRBD2 (6 bases). CDR3 length equals 13 residues. V was trimmed by 2 bases and J by 5 bases, leaving 12 bases between them. Germline V gene data show CDR1 as SQVTM and CDR2 as ANQGSEA. The CDR3 coding sequence is TGCAGCGTTGAAAGGGGACTCCCCGAGACCCAGTACTTC. The encoded protein is CSVERGLPETQYF.

The chain carries TRBV11-2 and TRBJ2-1; D is uncertain. V was shortened by 4 bases and J by 2 bases, with 6 bases between the two germline ends. The CDR3 loop spans 13 amino acids. The germline gives CDR1 SGHAT, CDR2 FQNNGV. CDR3 amino acids: CASSSWPYNEQFF. CDR3 bases: TGTGCCAGCAGCTCCTGGCCCTACAATGAGCAGTTCTTC.

This clonotype appeared once. DNA of the CDR3: TGTGCCAGCAGCGACAGTGTCTCCTACGAGCAGTACTTC. Protein sequence: CASSDSVSYEQYF. V and J are TRBV27 and TRBJ2-7; maybe TRBD1 (5 bases). Germline CDR1 MNHEY, CDR2 SMNVEV (reference sequence). Between the trimmed V and J ends, which lost 6 bases and 0 bases, there was a span of 9 bases. The CDR3 extends over 13 amino acids.

The V call is TRBV27, the J call TRBJ2-1; 10 nucleotides line up with TRBD1. V lost 4 bases to trimming and J lost 6 bases; unmatched junction nucleotides: 3. The CDR3 is 14 residues long. Germline CDR1 reads MNHEY; CDR2 reads SMNVEV (reference sequence). The CDR3 sequence: CASSYGTGANEQFF. The DNA of the CDR3 is TGTGCCAGCAGTTACGGGACAGGGGCCAATGAGCAGTTCTTC.

The CDR3 DNA reads as TGCGCCAGCAGCCAAGACGGCTTGTCGACAGATACGCAGTATTTT. Amino acids: CASSQDGLSTDTQYF. J is TRBJ2-3 and V is TRBV4-1; D is uncertain. CDR3 length: 15 amino acids. The germline gives CDR1 MGHRA, CDR2 YSYEKL. V was pared by 0 bases and J by 3 bases, with 10 bases between.

This chain connects TRBV29-1 to TRBJ1-1; TRBD1 aligns across 8 bases. The J segment lost 4 bases and the V segment lost 3 bases, leaving 7 bases of the junction unmatched. This CDR3 region has 14 residues. Germline V gene sequence: CDR1 SQVTM, CDR2 ANQGSEA. The CDR3 sequence: CSVDGTGRGTEAFF. The CDR3 DNA is TGCAGCGTTGATGGGACAGGTAGAGGCACTGAAGCTTTCTTT.

For this clonotype: A read error may account for a junction end that differs from germline. The chain combines TRBV28 with TRBJ1-5; no definite D call. The CDR3 is 9 residues long. Germline V gene data show CDR1 as MDHEN and CDR2 as SYDVKM. CDR3 coding DNA: TGTGCCAGCAGTCAGCCCCAGCATTTT. Amino acid sequence: CASSQPQHF.

The J gene is TRBJ1-3, the V gene TRBV12-3 or TRBV12-4; maybe TRBD1 (5 bases). Trimming shortened V by 6 bases and J by 2 bases, and 11 bases separated the two germline ends. The CDR3 is made up of 14 amino acids. The CDR3 DNA sequence: TGTGCCAGCAGCCGGACATCTGCTGGAAACACCATATATTTT. The encoded protein is CASSRTSAGNTIYF.

This clonotype was detected a few times. This rearrangement joins TRBV6-1 to TRBJ2-3; 11 bases are a match to TRBD2. The length of the CDR3 is 16 residues. Per germline, CDR1 MNHNS and CDR2 SASEGT. V lost 6 bases, J lost 0 bases, and 5 bases stayed unmatched. The CDR3 loop is CASSQLAGASTDTQYF. CDR3 DNA: TGTGCCAGCAGCCAACTAGCGGGGGCTAGCACAGATACGCAGTATTTT.

This clonotype was recorded a few times. The chain joins TRBV5-6 to TRBJ1-1; D gene unclear. From germline, CDR1 is SGHDT and CDR2 YYEEEE. Between the trimmed V and J ends, which lost 1 base and 4 bases, there was a span of 5 bases. This CDR3 is built from 12 residues. The CDR3 DNA sequence: TGTGCCAGCAGCTTGATTAGCACTGAAGCTTTCTTT. This translates into CASSLISTEAFF.

The chain links TRBV6-2 or TRBV6-3 to TRBJ1-2, with unresolved D. CDR1 is MNHEY, CDR2 SVGEGT, per germline. V was clipped by 2 bases and J by 8 bases, with 9 bases between them. CDR3 length: 12 amino acids. CDR3 protein: CASSYEDFGYTF. The CDR3 DNA sequence: TGTGCCAGCAGTTACGAAGACTTCGGCTACACCTTC.

The V gene is TRBV7-6, the J gene TRBJ1-2; D call uncertain. V lost 5 bases to trimming and J lost 3 bases, with 13 bases between them. Germline V lookup: CDR1 SGHVS, CDR2 FNYEAQ. This CDR3 region has 14 residues. CDR3 nucleotide sequence: TGTGCCAGCAGCCCCTCCGATGACCACTATGGCTACACCTTC. Amino acid sequence: CASSPSDDHYGYTF.

The gene calls are TRBV19 and TRBJ2-7; tentative D call: TRBD2 (6 bases). Germline V CDR1 and CDR2: LNHDA, SQIVND (reference sequence). V was cut by 3 bases and J by 6 bases, with 12 bases left in between. This CDR3 contains 13 residues. The CDR3 DNA sequence: TGTGCCAGTAGTATTTCCGGGAGTCCCGAGCAGTACTTC. Translation: CASSISGSPEQYF.